A few counts support the clone carrying this T cell receptor (beta chain). The CDR3 runs to 18 residues. Germline lookup yields CDR1 MNHEY and CDR2 SVGEGT. Trimming shortened V by 2 bases and J by 1 base, and 18 bases separated the two germline ends. The record originates from a study of T cells after yellow fever vaccination. Findings and caveats of the study: Once the booster was given, most primary-vaccination clones reappeared, at over 95% for CD4 and roughly 86% for CD8.

TCRdb reprocessed the 5' RACE reads with MiXCR, giving one entry per CDR3 protein. The sample includes 25,000 to 35,000 distinct CDR3 sequences, around 5.8% of them seen just once. This specimen was PBMCs, either bulk or a sorted T-cell subset (CD4+, CD8+, memory, or dextramer-sorted; not recorded which), taken on the day of the yellow fever booster vaccination. V gene TRBV6-2 or TRBV6-3 combines with J gene TRBJ2-4; either TRBD1 or TRBD2 may fit D (6 bases each). The receptor comes from a man aged 25-45 years who received the YFV17D yellow fever vaccine. The CDR3 spells CASSYAVGGRTAKNIQYF. Written as DNA, the CDR3 is TGTGCCAGCAGTTACGCGGTTGGGGGGCGGACGGCCAAAAACATTCAGTACTTC.